This T cell receptor (beta chain) was found in a study of T cells in women clearing cervical HPV infection. Study-level background: Blood came at first lesion visit for cases, post-clearance for controls. Cases' blood sampling followed lesion detection by median about 150 days (90 to 200).

The table came from immunoSEQ multiplex PCR; TCRdb's copy has only in-frame clones and leaves some out. The repertoire table contains 28,000 or so clones. CDR1 and CDR2 from the germline V gene are SGHKS and YYEKEE (reference sequence). The CDR3 totals 15 residues. The V segment lost 2 bases and the J segment 6 bases; nucleotides outside the gene matches: 10. With respect to this clone: The sequenced fragment ends 3 residues before the CDR3 boundary, so the rest is inferred from the germline J gene.

Sequencing used blood buffy coat. This receptor was identified in a woman between 18 and 70 years old with a cervical HPV16 infection that either progressed to CIN3+ or cleared (not recorded which). The rearrangement uses TRBV5-5 and TRBJ1-2; 7 nucleotides agree with TRBD1. The sequenced part of the CDR3 DNA is TGTGCCAGCAGCTTACAAATACAGGGGTTCAATGGC. Translated: CASSLQIQGFNG. The CDR3 in full is CASSLQIQGFNGYTF.